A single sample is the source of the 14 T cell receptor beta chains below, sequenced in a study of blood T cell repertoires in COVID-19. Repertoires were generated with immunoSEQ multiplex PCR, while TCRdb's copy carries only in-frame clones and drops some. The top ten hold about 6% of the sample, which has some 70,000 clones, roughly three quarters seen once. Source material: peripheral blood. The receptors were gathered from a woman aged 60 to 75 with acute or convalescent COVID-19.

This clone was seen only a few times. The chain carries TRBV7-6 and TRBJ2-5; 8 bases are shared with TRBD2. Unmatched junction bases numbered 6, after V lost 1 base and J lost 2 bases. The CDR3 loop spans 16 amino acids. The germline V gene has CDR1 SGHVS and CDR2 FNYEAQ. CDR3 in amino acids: CASSLGSGGIQETQYF. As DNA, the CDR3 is TGTGCCAGCAGCTTAGGATCGGGGGGGATTCAAGAGACCCAGTACTTC. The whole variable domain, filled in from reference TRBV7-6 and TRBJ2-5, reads GAGVSQSPRYKVTKRGQDVALRCDPISGHVSLYWYRQALGQGPEFLTYFNYEAQQDKSGLPNDRFSAERPEGSISTLTIQRTEQRDSAMYRCASSLGSGGIQETQYFGPGTRLLVL.

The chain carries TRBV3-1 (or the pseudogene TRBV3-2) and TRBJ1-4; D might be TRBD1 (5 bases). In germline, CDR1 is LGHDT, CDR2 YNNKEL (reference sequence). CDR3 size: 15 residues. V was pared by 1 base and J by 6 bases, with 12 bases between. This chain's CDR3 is CASSQVSGPYEKLFF. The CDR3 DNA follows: TGTGCCAGCAGCCAAGTATCAGGGCCCTATGAAAAACTGTTTTTT.

Written as DNA, the CDR3 is TGTGCCAGCAGCCAGTCGGGAGGAGGTCAGCCCCAGCATTTT. Translation: CASSQSGGGQPQHF. The genes are TRBV14 and TRBJ1-5; D is unresolved. This CDR3 comprises 14 residues. Trimming took 3 bases from V and 6 from J, leaving 12 bases between them. The germline V gene encodes CDR1 SGHDN and CDR2 FVKESK.

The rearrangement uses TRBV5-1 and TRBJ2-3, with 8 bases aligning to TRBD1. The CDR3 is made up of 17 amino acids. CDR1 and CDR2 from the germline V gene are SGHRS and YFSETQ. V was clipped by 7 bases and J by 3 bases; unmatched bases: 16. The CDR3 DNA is TGCGCCAGCGGAGGGACAGGAACTAGTTTAAGGACAGATACGCAGTATTTT. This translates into CASGGTGTSLRTDTQYF.

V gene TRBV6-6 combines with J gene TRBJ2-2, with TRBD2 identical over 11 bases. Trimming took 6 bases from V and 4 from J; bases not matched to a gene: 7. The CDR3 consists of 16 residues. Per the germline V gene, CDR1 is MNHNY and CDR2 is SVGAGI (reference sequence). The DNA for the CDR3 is TGTGCCAGCAGCCCCCGACTAGCGGGGTTCACCGGGGAGCTGTTTTTT. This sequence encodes CASSPRLAGFTGELFF.

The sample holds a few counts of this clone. This CDR3 is CASSYVDSEPLHF. For the CDR3, the DNA is TGTGCCAGCAGTTACGTGGACAGTGAACCCCTCCACTTT. The chain recombines TRBV6-2 or TRBV6-3 with TRBJ1-6, with TRBD1 as a possible D gene (6 bases). V was trimmed by 2 bases and J by 12 bases, leaving 11 bases between them. The CDR3 totals 13 residues. The V gene's germline CDR1 is MNHEY and CDR2 SVGEGT.

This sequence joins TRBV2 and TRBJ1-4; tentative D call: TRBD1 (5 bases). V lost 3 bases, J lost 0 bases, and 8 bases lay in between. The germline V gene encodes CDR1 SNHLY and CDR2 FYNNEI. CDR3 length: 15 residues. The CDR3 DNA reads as TGTGCCAGCAGTGAGGGCAGGGCAACTAATGAAAAACTGTTTTTT. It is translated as CASSEGRATNEKLFF.

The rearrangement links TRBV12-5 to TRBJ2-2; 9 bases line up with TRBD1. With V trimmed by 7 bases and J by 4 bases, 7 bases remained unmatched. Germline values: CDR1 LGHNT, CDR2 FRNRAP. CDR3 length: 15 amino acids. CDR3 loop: CASAPDRGGTGELFF. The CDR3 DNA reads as TGTGCTAGTGCACCGGACAGGGGAGGCACCGGGGAGCTGTTTTTT.

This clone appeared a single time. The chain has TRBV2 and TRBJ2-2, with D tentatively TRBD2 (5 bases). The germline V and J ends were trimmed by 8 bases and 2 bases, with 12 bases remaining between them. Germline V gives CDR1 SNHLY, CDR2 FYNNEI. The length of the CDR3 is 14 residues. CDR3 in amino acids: CASRGVLNTGELFF. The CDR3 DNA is TGTGCCAGCCGGGGAGTCTTAAACACCGGGGAGCTGTTTTTT.

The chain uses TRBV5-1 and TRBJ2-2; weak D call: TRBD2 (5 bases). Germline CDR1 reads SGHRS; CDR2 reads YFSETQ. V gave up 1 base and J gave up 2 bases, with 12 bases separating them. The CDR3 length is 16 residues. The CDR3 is CASSLFEGSNTGELFF. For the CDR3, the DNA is TGCGCCAGCAGCTTGTTTGAGGGTTCTAACACCGGGGAGCTGTTTTTT.

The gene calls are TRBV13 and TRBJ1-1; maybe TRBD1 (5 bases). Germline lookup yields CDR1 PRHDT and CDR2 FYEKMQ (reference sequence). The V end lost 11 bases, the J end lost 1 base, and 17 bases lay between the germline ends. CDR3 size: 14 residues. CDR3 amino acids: CACSTLGENTEAFF. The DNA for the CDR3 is TGTGCCTGCTCAACCTTAGGGGAGAACACTGAAGCTTTCTTT.

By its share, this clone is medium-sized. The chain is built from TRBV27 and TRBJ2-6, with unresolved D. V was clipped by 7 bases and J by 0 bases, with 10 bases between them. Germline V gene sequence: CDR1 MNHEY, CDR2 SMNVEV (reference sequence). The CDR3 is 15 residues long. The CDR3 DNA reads TGTGCCAGCACCCTCAGTTTCTCTGGGGCCAACGTCCTGACTTTC. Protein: CASTLSFSGANVLTF.

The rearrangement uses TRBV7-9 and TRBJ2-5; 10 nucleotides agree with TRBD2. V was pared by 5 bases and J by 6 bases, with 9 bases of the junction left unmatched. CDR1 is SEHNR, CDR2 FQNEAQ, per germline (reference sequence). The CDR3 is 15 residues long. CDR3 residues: CASSPSSGGRKTQYF. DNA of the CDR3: TGTGCCAGCAGCCCCAGTAGCGGGGGGCGGAAGACCCAGTACTTC.

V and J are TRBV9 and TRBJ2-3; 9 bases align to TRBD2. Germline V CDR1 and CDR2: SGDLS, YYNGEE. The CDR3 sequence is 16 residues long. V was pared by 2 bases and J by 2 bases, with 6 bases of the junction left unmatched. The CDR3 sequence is CASSVMASGTTDTQYF. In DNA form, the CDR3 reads TGTGCCAGCAGCGTGATGGCTAGCGGGACCACAGATACGCAGTATTTT.